This TCR beta chain derives from a study of CD8 T cells in Susac syndrome. Points from the study as a whole: The number of Susac-specific public clones found was approximately 17 in total CD8+ repertoires and about five in CD8+ TEMRA repertoires. The TCR sequencing and HLA analysis in the study involved a relatively small number of individuals, as the study acknowledged.

With regard to this clonotype: Its antigen is unidentified.

When the RNA was reverse transcribed, random hexamers were used with an input of roughly 0.5 to 1 ug. From the immunoSEQ multiplex PCR reads, TCRdb called clonotypes with MiXCR, one entry per CDR3 protein. The sample includes about 81,000 distinct CDR3 sequences, 85% to 95% of them seen just once. Per the germline V gene, CDR1 is MDHEN and CDR2 is SYDVKM. V shed 7 bases and J 4 bases; nucleotides not matched to a gene: 8. The length of the CDR3 is 14 residues. The sequenced target, TCR beta, came from blood CD8+ and CD4+ T cells. Negative isolation yielded CD8+ and CD4+ T cells; FACS enriched TEMRA cells.

The receptor was derived from a human donor with Susac syndrome. The sequencing sample was made of CD8+ T cells from PBMCs. The chain employs TRBV28 and TRBJ2-7; 9 bases line up with TRBD2. The CDR3 loop is CASKMAGGLYEQYF. CDR3 DNA sequence: TGTGCCAGCAAAATGGCGGGAGGGTTATACGAGCAGTACTTC. The full variable domain, with the rest looked up from reference TRBV28 and TRBJ2-7, is DVKVTQSSRYLVKRTGEKVFLECVQDMDHENMFWYRQDPGLGLRLIYFSYDVKMKEKGDIPEGYSVSREKKERFSLILESASTNQTSMYLCASKMAGGLYEQYFGPGTRLTVT.